These 5 T cell receptor beta chains were sequenced from one sample in a study of T-cell reconstitution after alpha-beta-depleted transplantation in children. It was with unique molecular identifiers that the TCRbeta library was prepared. TCRdb re-derived calls from the PCR reads in MiXCR, one entry per CDR3 protein. The sample has about 980,000 distinct CDR3 sequences, roughly 31% seen once. The sample consisted of PBMCs, mostly from graft donor cells, taken 360 days after TCRalphabeta/CD19-depleted stem cell transplant. These receptors were collected from a boy younger than two who had a stem cell transplant for SCID, so the T cells may come from the graft donor.

Remarks on this clonotype: Without the conserved terminal phenylalanine or tryptophan, this CDR3 likely stems from a read error. This chain's CDR3 is CSVRTTGNTIYS. CDR3 coding DNA: TGCAGCGTTAGGACAACCGGAAACACCATATATTCT. V usage is TRBV29-1 and J usage is TRBJ1-3; TRBD1 is a possible D gene (5 bases). The CDR3 contains 12 residues. The germline V gene encodes CDR1 SQVTM and CDR2 ANQGSEA. The V and J ends lost 5 bases and 4 bases respectively, with 9 bases between them.

Ten or more counts support this clonotype. J is TRBJ2-3 and V is TRBV12-3 or TRBV12-4, with TRBD1 matching over 8 bases. The CDR3 runs 15 residues. V lost 7 bases and J lost 6; bases outside the gene matches: 12. The CDR3 sequence: CASNPADRATDTQYF. The DNA of the CDR3 is TGTGCCAGCAATCCCGCGGACAGGGCCACGGATACGCAGTATTTT.

As DNA, the CDR3 is TGTGCCAGCAGCTCCCTACGGGGTTACAATGAGCAGTTCTTC. This gives the protein CASSSLRGYNEQFF. This chain connects TRBV5-4 to TRBJ2-1; tentatively, D is TRBD2 (5 bases). Germline loops: CDR1 SGHNT, CDR2 YYREEE (reference sequence). CDR3 length: 14 residues. V was pared by 3 bases and J by 4 bases, with 11 bases between.

This clonotype was counted a few times. The chain couples TRBV15 to TRBJ2-3; no definite D call. This CDR3 spans 15 amino acids. V was clipped by 1 base and J by 2 bases, with 10 bases between them. Per the germline V gene, CDR1 is LNHNV and CDR2 is YYDKDF (reference sequence). The CDR3 nucleotides are TGTGCCACCAGCAGAGCTTCTCTCCTCACAGATACGCAGTATTTT. It encodes CATSRASLLTDTQYF.

This clonotype occurred a few times. CDR3 in amino acids: CASRRTSGQSNTGELFF. The CDR3 DNA follows: TGTGCCAGCAGGCGGACTAGCGGGCAGTCGAACACCGGGGAGCTGTTTTTT. This rearrangement joins TRBV6-1 to TRBJ2-2; 11 positions match TRBD2. V gave up 6 bases and J gave up 0 bases; unmatched junction bases: 6. Germline CDR1 MNHNS, CDR2 SASEGT. The CDR3 consists of 17 residues.